This TCR beta chain is from a study of T cell clonality in common variable immunodeficiency. General study points: CVID subjects had higher TCRbeta clonality than healthy controls, most marked in about a third. Fewer TCRbeta clones were shared among CVID subjects than controls.

Both groups were predominantly of Caucasian heritage. Donors gave roughly 5 to 8 ml heparinized peripheral whole blood. Regarding this clone: Its antigen is not identified. The sequenced fragment ends 3 residues before the CDR3 boundary, so the rest is inferred from the germline J gene.

TCRdb's table, derived via immunoSEQ multiplex PCR, lists solely in-frame clones and lacks some. The sample was found to contain some 80,000 clones, and every one recurs. Germline trimming cut 4 bases from V and 1 base from J; bases unmatched to any gene: 2. This CDR3 region has 14 residues. The germline V gene has CDR1 SEHNR and CDR2 FQNEAQ (reference sequence). The sample taken for sequencing was peripheral blood mononuclear cells. The source of this sequence is a person between 18 and 75 years old in good health. The chain links TRBV7-9 to TRBJ2-3; TRBD1 matches 7 bases. The covered CDR3 bases are TGTGCCAGCAGCTCCGGGACAGGCACAGATACG. Protein: CASSSGTGTDT. The whole CDR3 sequence reads CASSSGTGTDTQYF.